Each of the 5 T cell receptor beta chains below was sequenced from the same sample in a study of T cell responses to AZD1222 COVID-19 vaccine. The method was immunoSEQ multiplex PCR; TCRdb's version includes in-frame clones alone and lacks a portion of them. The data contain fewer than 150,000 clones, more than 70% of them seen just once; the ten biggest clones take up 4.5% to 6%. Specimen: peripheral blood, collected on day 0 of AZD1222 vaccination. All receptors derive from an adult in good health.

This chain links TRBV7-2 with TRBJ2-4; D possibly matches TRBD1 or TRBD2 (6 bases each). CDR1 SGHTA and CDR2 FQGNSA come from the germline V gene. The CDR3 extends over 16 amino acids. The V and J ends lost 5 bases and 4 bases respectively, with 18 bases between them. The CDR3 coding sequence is TGTGCCAGCAGCGTCTTCTACGCGGGACAAAAAAACATTCAGTACTTC. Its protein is CASSVFYAGQKNIQYF.

The chain's CDR3 is CASSLGASPSGSEFF. The CDR3 DNA reads as TGTGCCAGCAGTTTGGGGGCTAGCCCCAGCGGTTCGGAGTTCTTC. J is TRBJ2-1 and V is TRBV27; maybe TRBD1 (6 bases). CDR3 size: 15 residues. V was trimmed by 3 bases and J by 14 bases, leaving 23 bases between them. Germline V gene sequence: CDR1 MNHEY, CDR2 SMNVEV (reference sequence).

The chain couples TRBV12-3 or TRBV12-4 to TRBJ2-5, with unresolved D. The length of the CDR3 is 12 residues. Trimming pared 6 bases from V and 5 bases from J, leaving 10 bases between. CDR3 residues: CASRRNVETQYF. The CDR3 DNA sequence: TGTGCCAGCAGACGGAATGTGGAGACCCAGTACTTC.

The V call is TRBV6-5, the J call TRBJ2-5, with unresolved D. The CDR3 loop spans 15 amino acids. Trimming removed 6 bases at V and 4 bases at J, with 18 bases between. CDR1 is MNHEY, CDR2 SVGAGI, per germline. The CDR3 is CASSRHDVLGETQYF. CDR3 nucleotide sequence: TGTGCCAGCAGCCGTCATGACGTTCTGGGAGAGACCCAGTACTTC.

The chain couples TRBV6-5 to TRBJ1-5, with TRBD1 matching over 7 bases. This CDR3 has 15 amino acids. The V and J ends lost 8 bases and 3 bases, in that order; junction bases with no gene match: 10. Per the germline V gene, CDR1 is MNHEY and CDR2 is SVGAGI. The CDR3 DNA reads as TGTGCCAGCTCGAGAGGAGGGGGCAACAATCAGCCCCAGCATTTT. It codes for CASSRGGGNNQPQHF.